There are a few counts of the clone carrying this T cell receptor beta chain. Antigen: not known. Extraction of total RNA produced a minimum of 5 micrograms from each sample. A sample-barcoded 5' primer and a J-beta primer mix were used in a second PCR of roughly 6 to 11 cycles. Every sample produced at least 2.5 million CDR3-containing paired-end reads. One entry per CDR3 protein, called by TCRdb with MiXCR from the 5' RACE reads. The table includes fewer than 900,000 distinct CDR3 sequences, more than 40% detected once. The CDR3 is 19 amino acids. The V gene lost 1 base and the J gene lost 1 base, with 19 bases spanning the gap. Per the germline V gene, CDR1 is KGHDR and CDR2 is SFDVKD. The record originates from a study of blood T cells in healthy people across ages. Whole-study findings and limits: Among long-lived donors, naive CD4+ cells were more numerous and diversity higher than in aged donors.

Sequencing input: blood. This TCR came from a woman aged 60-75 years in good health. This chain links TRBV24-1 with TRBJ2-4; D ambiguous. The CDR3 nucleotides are TGTGCCACCAGTGATTTTTACGAGACGCGGCCTGTTGCCAAAAACATTCAGTACTTC. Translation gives CATSDFYETRPVAKNIQYF.